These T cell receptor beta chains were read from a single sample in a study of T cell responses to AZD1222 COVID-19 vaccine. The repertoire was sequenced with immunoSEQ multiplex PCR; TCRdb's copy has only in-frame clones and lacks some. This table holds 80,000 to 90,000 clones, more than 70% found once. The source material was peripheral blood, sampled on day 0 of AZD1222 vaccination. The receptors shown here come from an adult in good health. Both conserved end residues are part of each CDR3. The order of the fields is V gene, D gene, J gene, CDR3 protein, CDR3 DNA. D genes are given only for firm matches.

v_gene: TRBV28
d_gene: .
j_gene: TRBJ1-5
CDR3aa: CASGDIYSNQPQHF
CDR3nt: TGTGCCAGCGGGGACATCTATAGCAATCAGCCCCAGCATTTT

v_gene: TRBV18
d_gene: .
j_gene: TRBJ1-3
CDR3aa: CASSRNYDRNSGNTIYF
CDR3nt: TGTGCCAGCTCACGCAACTACGACCGAAACTCTGGAAACACCATATATTTT

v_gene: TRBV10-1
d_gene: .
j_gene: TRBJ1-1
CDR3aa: CASSETPNTEAFF
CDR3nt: TGCGCCAGCAGTGAAACCCCAAACACTGAAGCTTTCTTT

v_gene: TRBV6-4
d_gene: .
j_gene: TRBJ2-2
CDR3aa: CASSDILGGELFF
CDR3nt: TGTGCCAGCAGTGACATCCTTGGCGGGGAGCTGTTTTTT

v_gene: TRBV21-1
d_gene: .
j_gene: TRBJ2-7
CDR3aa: CASSKARQGRAYEQYF
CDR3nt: TGTGCCAGCAGCAAAGCTCGCCAGGGACGGGCCTACGAGCAGTACTTC

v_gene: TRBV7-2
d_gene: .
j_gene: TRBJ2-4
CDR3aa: CASSFRTAKLAKNIQYF
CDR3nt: TGTGCCAGCAGCTTCCGGACGGCGAAACTAGCCAAAAACATTCAGTACTTC

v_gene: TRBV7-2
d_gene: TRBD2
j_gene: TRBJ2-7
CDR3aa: CASSSGLAGGPGYEQYF
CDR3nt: TGTGCCAGCAGCTCGGGACTAGCGGGGGGGCCGGGGTACGAGCAGTACTTC

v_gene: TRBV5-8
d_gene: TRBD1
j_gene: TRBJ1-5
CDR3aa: CASSPGTGASNQPQHF
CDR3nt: TGTGCCAGCAGCCCAGGGACAGGGGCAAGCAATCAGCCCCAGCATTTT

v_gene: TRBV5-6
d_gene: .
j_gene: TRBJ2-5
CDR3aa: CATNRRLKQETQYF
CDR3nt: TGTGCCACCAACCGGCGACTAAAACAAGAGACCCAGTACTTC

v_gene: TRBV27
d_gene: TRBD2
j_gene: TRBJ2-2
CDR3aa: CASSLYSPRTSVDTGELFF
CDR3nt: TGTGCCAGCAGTTTATATAGTCCTCGGACTAGCGTAGACACCGGGGAGCTGTTTTTT

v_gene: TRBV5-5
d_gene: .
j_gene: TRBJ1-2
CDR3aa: CASSQDSFYGYTF
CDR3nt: TGTGCCAGCAGCCAGGACAGTTTTTATGGCTACACCTTC

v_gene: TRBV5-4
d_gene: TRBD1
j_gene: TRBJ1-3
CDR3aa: CASSPGTGAGNTIYF
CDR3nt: TGTGCCAGCAGCCCTGGGACAGGTGCTGGAAACACCATATATTTT

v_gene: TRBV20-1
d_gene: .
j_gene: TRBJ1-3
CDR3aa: CSASLGNTIYF
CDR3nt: TGCAGTGCTAGCCTTGGAAACACCATATATTTT

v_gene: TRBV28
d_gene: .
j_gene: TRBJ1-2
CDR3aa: CASSTPTGSYTF
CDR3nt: TGTGCCAGCAGTACCCCTACAGGGTCCTACACCTTC

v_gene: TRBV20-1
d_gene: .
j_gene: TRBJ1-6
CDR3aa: CSASGIRDNSPLHF
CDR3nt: TGCAGTGCTAGTGGGATTCGGGATAATTCACCCCTCCACTTT